This TCR beta chain comes out of a study of shared T cell receptors in the human thymus. The germline V gene encodes CDR1 SGHAT and CDR2 FQNNGV. The CDR3 is made up of 17 amino acids. The V and J ends lost 2 bases and 5 bases respectively, with 20 bases between them. The protocol was immunoSEQ multiplex PCR, while the TCRdb copy is restricted to in-frame clones and leaves out a portion. Of hundreds of thousands of clones in the sample, 85% to 95% are singletons; the top ten hold 0.015% to 0.025%. The V gene is TRBV11-2, the J gene TRBJ2-3; D is possibly TRBD1 or TRBD2 (5 bases each). The TCR sequence derives from a human donor. Sequenced material: thymocytes. CDR3 region: CASSLCAGRVQGDTQYF. For the CDR3, the DNA is TGTGCCAGCAGCTTATGTGCGGGTCGGGTTCAGGGAGATACGCAGTATTTT. The full variable domain, its missing parts supplied by reference TRBV11-2 and TRBJ2-3, is EAGVAQSPRYKIIEKRQSVAFWCNPISGHATLYWYQQILGQGPKLLIQFQNNGVVDDSQLPKDRFSAERLKGVDSTLKIQPAKLEDSAVYLCASSLCAGRVQGDTQYFGPGTRLTVL.